The 25 T cell receptor beta chains reported below all come from one sample, sequenced in a study of blood T cell repertoires in COVID-19. TCRdb's table, derived via immunoSEQ multiplex PCR, lists solely in-frame clones and lacks some. The sample lists about 200,000 clones, 70% to 80% occurring once. The sample consisted of peripheral blood. Receptor source: a middle-aged woman with COVID-19, enrolled during active disease.

This sequence joins TRBV12-3 or TRBV12-4 and TRBJ2-6; D may be TRBD2 (5 bases). Trimming shortened V by 5 bases and J by 9 bases, and 11 bases separated the two germline ends. The CDR3 contains 13 residues. CDR3 sequence: CASSPRGYNVLTF. Written as DNA, the CDR3 is TGTGCCAGCAGTCCCCGAGGGTACAACGTCCTGACTTTC.

The chain uses TRBV5-1 and TRBJ1-1; D remains ambiguous. The CDR3 runs to 14 residues. V was cut by 2 bases and J by 5 bases, with 13 bases left in between. Germline CDR1 SGHRS, CDR2 YFSETQ. The CDR3 nucleotides are TGCGCCAGCAGCTTACCCGGAGTTGATACTGAAGCTTTCTTT. As protein: CASSLPGVDTEAFF. Together with reference TRBV5-1 and TRBJ1-1, the CDR3 gives the full variable domain: KAGVTQTPRYLIKTRGQQVTLSCSPISGHRSVSWYQQTPGQGLQFLFEYFSETQRNKGNFPGRFSGRQFSNSRSEMNVSTLELGDSALYLCASSLPGVDTEAFFGQGTRLTVV.

V gene TRBV29-1 combines with J gene TRBJ1-2; D not resolved. This CDR3 is 12 amino acids long. Germline values: CDR1 SQVTM, CDR2 ANQGSEA. V lost 3 bases, J lost 4 bases, and 9 bases lay in between. The CDR3 region is CSVDSGIYGYTF. The CDR3 DNA is TGCAGCGTTGACTCGGGGATCTATGGCTACACCTTC.

The rearrangement links TRBV29-1 to TRBJ1-3; 9 nucleotides agree with TRBD1. CDR1 is SQVTM, CDR2 ANQGSEA, per germline. The CDR3 extends over 14 amino acids. Unmatched junction bases numbered 4, after V lost 7 bases and J lost 0 bases. The CDR3 protein is CSAQGANSGNTIYF. The CDR3, as DNA: TGCAGCGCACAGGGGGCTAACTCTGGAAACACCATATATTTT.

This clone was seen only once. The chain links TRBV5-1 to TRBJ2-7; 7 bases fit TRBD2. This CDR3 is built from 14 residues. The trim removed 5 bases at V and 3 bases at J, leaving 8 bases unmatched. Germline CDR1 reads SGHRS; CDR2 reads YFSETQ. CDR3 protein: CASSPTSADYEQYF. CDR3 nucleotides: TGCGCCAGCAGTCCCACTAGCGCGGACTACGAGCAGTACTTC.

The chain is built from TRBV9 and TRBJ2-5; the match to TRBD2 covers 16 bases. V shed 0 bases and J 1 base; nucleotides not matched to a gene: 18. Germline CDR1 and CDR2: SGDLS and YYNGEE. This CDR3 has 23 amino acids. This CDR3 reads CASSVAPRAQGLAGGQSQETQYF. Written as DNA, the CDR3 is TGTGCCAGCAGCGTAGCCCCACGGGCCCAGGGACTAGCGGGGGGGCAGAGCCAAGAGACCCAGTACTTC.

The chain joins TRBV24-1 to TRBJ2-1, with 9 bases fitting TRBD2. The CDR3 covers 14 residues. Trimming cost V 4 bases and J 7 bases; bases outside gene matches: 4. Germline V gene data show CDR1 as KGHDR and CDR2 as SFDVKD. CDR3 bases: TGTGCCACCAGTGAAGCAAGCGGGGGGAATGAGCAGTTCTTC. Protein sequence: CATSEASGGNEQFF.

This clone was seen only a few times. CDR3 amino acids: CASSQSGTPAEQFF. As DNA, the CDR3 is TGTGCCAGCAGCCAAAGCGGTACACCCGCTGAGCAGTTCTTC. The chain couples TRBV7-3 to TRBJ2-1; possibly TRBD2 for D (5 bases). CDR1 is SGHTA and CDR2 is FQGTGA in the germline V gene. The ends were cut back, 5 bases at V and 9 bases at J, with 17 bases in the middle. The CDR3 is made up of 14 amino acids.

The chain couples TRBV4-2 to TRBJ2-7, with 8 positions matching TRBD1. V was clipped by 2 bases and J by 6 bases; unmatched bases: 12. The germline V gene encodes CDR1 LGHNA and CDR2 YNFKEQ. CDR3 length: 16 residues. CDR3 bases: TGTGCCAGCAGCCAACCCGGGACAGGATTCTTCTCCGAGCAGTACTTC. This gives the protein CASSQPGTGFFSEQYF.

The J gene is TRBJ1-2, the V gene TRBV19; TRBD1 might be the D (6 bases). Germline V CDR1 and CDR2: LNHDA, SQIVND (reference sequence). Trimming shortened V by 7 bases and J by 8 bases, and 17 bases separated the two germline ends. There are 13 residues in the CDR3. The CDR3 coding sequence is TGTGCCAGTACCGAACAGGGCTCTGGAGGCTACACCTTC. This sequence encodes CASTEQGSGGYTF.

The V call is TRBV30, the J call TRBJ1-6; the D gene is possibly TRBD1 (5 bases). CDR3 size: 11 residues. CDR1 is GTSNPN, CDR2 SVGIG, per germline (reference sequence). Trimming took off 3 bases at V and 19 bases at J, with 16 bases between the two ends. The CDR3 sequence: CAWSTGGSRHF. In DNA form, the CDR3 reads TGTGCCTGGAGCACGGGGGGTTCCCGGCACTTT.

This chain uses TRBV7-9 with TRBJ1-1; D gene ambiguous. The ends were cut back, 5 bases at V and 8 bases at J, with 9 bases in the middle. Germline values: CDR1 SEHNR, CDR2 FQNEAQ (reference sequence). The CDR3 totals 11 residues. In nucleotides, the CDR3 is TGTGCCAGCAGCGGCCGCAGAGAAGCTTTCTTT. Its protein is CASSGRREAFF. The entire variable domain, with the rest obtained from reference TRBV7-9 and TRBJ1-1, is as follows: DTGVSQNPRHKITKRGQNVTFRCDPISEHNRLYWYRQTLGQGPEFLTYFQNEAQLEKSRLLSDRFSAERPKGSFSTLEIQRTEQGDSAMYLCASSGRREAFFGQGTRLTVV.

J is TRBJ2-5 and V is TRBV4-2, with D possibly matching TRBD2 (5 bases). Trimming stripped 4 bases from V and 1 base from J, with 10 bases between. This CDR3 region has 14 residues. Germline V gene sequence: CDR1 LGHNA, CDR2 YNFKEQ. The CDR3 sequence: CASSRGESQETQYF. The CDR3 DNA sequence: TGTGCCAGCAGCCGTGGGGAGAGCCAAGAGACCCAGTACTTC.

As regards this clone: The CDR3 does not close with the conserved phenylalanine or tryptophan, likely indicating a read error. It is unclear where the CDR3 begins or ends on the DNA, so no DNA is shown, and the CDR3 is as TCRdb lists it. CDR3 protein: CASSFRLD. The rearrangement uses TRBV5-6 and TRBJ2-7; the table calls TRBD2, which could not be checked here. The CDR3 spans 8 amino acids, including both terminal residues. Germline CDR1 and CDR2: SGHDT and YYEEEE.

This clone was seen a single time. This chain connects TRBV29-1 to TRBJ2-2; possibly TRBD2 for D (6 bases). Germline CDR1 reads SQVTM; CDR2 reads ANQGSEA. V lost 6 bases to trimming and J lost 0 bases, with 11 bases between them. This CDR3 comprises 14 residues. CDR3 nucleotide sequence: TGCAGCGTACGACTAGGCACGAACACCGGGGAGCTGTTTTTT. Translation gives CSVRLGTNTGELFF.

The chain links TRBV6-5 to TRBJ2-5; 10 bases agree with TRBD2. Germline V CDR1 and CDR2: MNHEY, SVGAGI. The length of the CDR3 is 15 residues. The V and J ends lost 7 bases and 5 bases, in that order; junction bases with no gene match: 10. The CDR3 DNA reads as TGTGCCAGCATGGTATCTAGCGGGGGAAAGGAGACCCAGTACTTC. Its translation: CASMVSSGGKETQYF.

The chain joins TRBV11-3 to TRBJ2-1; the D gene is possibly TRBD1 (6 bases). Germline V CDR1 and CDR2: SGHNT, YENEEA. V was clipped by 5 bases and J by 4 bases, with 15 bases between them. The CDR3 contains 15 residues. CDR3 coding DNA: TGTGCCAGCAGCCGACGACAGGAACAGTACAATGAGCAGTTCTTC. Its translation is CASSRRQEQYNEQFF.

Written as DNA, the CDR3 is TGTGCCAGCAAGACAGGGACCCGGATCTGCACAGATACGCAGTATTTT. It is translated as CASKTGTRICTDTQYF. The J gene is TRBJ2-3, the V gene TRBV21-1; TRBD1, the table's D call, lacks a check against the DNA. TRBV21-1 is a pseudogene. The CDR3 has 16 amino acids.

The J gene is TRBJ2-5, the V gene TRBV7-3, with 11 nucleotides matching TRBD1. V gave up 5 bases and J gave up 5 bases; unmatched junction bases: 10. Germline CDR1 reads SGHTA; CDR2 reads FQGTGA. This CDR3 is built from 16 residues. The CDR3 region is CASSPGGTGGRETQYF. In DNA form, the CDR3 reads TGTGCCAGCAGCCCCGGAGGGACAGGGGGACGGGAGACCCAGTACTTC.

The rearrangement uses TRBV7-2 and TRBJ1-2; D is unresolved. The CDR3 consists of 13 residues. V shed 4 bases and J shed 3 bases, with 9 bases lying between them. Germline V lookup: CDR1 SGHTA, CDR2 FQGNSA. This chain's CDR3 is CASSSRGYYGYTF. In DNA, the CDR3 is TGTGCCAGCAGCTCCCGCGGTTACTATGGCTACACCTTC. The full variable domain, with the rest looked up from reference TRBV7-2 and TRBJ1-2, is GAGVSQSPSNKVTEKGKDVELRCDPISGHTALYWYRQSLGQGLEFLIYFQGNSAPDKSGLPSDRFSAERTGGSVSTLTIQRTQQEDSAVYLCASSSRGYYGYTFGSGTRLTVV.

The chain recombines TRBV2 with TRBJ1-1, with 7 nucleotides matching TRBD1. The CDR3 is made up of 16 amino acids. In germline, CDR1 is SNHLY, CDR2 FYNNEI. V shed 0 bases, J shed 1 base, and the junction held 5 bases outside the gene matches. This chain's CDR3 is CASSEARGQSNTEAFF. CDR3 bases: TGTGCCAGCAGTGAAGCGCGGGGACAGTCGAACACTGAAGCTTTCTTT.

The chain is built from TRBV19 and TRBJ2-1, with 9 bases matching TRBD1. The junction had 16 bases not matched to a gene; V was cut back by 0 bases and J by 7 bases. The CDR3 has 19 residues. Germline V CDR1 and CDR2: LNHDA, SQIVND (reference sequence). The CDR3 nucleotides read TGTGCCAGTAGTATAGACTCAGTGGGAAACAGGGGGCTGTGGAATGAGCAGTTCTTC. Its protein product is CASSIDSVGNRGLWNEQFF.

This clone showed up just once. The chain combines TRBV6-7 with TRBJ2-7; 7 bases map to TRBD2. TRBV6-7 counts as an open reading frame of uncertain function. The V gene end was trimmed by 9 bases and the J gene end by 4 bases; junction bases not matched to a gene: 12. CDR3 length: 14 residues. Here the CDR3 DNA reads TGTGCCAGTCGCGGCGGGGGTCTCACTTACGAGCAGTACTTC. Amino acid sequence: CASRGGGLTYEQYF.

The gene calls are TRBV4-2 and TRBJ2-2; TRBD2 agrees at 14 bases. CDR3 length: 18 residues. Trimming took 5 bases from V and 5 from J; bases not matched to a gene: 10. Germline V lookup: CDR1 LGHNA, CDR2 YNFKEQ. CDR3 amino acids: CASSFEGTSGRNTGELFF. The CDR3 DNA is TGTGCCAGCAGCTTTGAGGGGACTAGCGGGAGAAATACCGGGGAGCTGTTTTTT.

This chain uses TRBV19 with TRBJ1-2; 10 positions agree with TRBD1. Trimming cost V 9 bases and J 3 bases; bases outside gene matches: 7. This CDR3 is 14 amino acids long. CDR1 and CDR2 (germline): LNHDA, SQIVND (reference sequence). The CDR3 DNA reads TGTGCCAGCCAGGGACAGGGGTTTCACTATGGCTACACCTTC. Translating gives CASQGQGFHYGYTF.